This TCR beta chain was captured in a study of blood T cell repertoires in COVID-19. Turning to the study itself: Acute and convalescent COVID-19 specimens originated in the United States, Italy and Spain. T cells, B-cell-depleted T cells, or PBMCs provided the cDNA or gDNA that served as material.

Authors' methods: Amplification from reference gene primers served as the basis for estimated nucleated cell counts. Method: immunoSEQ multiplex PCR; TCRdb's copy keeps in-frame clones and lacks some. Clone size and the V and J calls come from that table; the DNA yielded D and trimming. The sample lists 95,000 to 110,000 clones; 87% were seen once. The receptor comes from a man in his fifties or sixties in a cohort sampled during active COVID-19. Sequencing was performed on peripheral blood.

The CDR3 sequence is CASSFTETEQFF. CDR3 coding DNA: TGTGCCAGCAGTTTTACAGAGACTGAGCAGTTCTTC. The chain has TRBV12-3 or TRBV12-4 and TRBJ2-1; D uncertain. Between the trimmed V and J ends, which lost 3 bases and 9 bases, there was a span of 9 bases. This CDR3 has 12 residues.